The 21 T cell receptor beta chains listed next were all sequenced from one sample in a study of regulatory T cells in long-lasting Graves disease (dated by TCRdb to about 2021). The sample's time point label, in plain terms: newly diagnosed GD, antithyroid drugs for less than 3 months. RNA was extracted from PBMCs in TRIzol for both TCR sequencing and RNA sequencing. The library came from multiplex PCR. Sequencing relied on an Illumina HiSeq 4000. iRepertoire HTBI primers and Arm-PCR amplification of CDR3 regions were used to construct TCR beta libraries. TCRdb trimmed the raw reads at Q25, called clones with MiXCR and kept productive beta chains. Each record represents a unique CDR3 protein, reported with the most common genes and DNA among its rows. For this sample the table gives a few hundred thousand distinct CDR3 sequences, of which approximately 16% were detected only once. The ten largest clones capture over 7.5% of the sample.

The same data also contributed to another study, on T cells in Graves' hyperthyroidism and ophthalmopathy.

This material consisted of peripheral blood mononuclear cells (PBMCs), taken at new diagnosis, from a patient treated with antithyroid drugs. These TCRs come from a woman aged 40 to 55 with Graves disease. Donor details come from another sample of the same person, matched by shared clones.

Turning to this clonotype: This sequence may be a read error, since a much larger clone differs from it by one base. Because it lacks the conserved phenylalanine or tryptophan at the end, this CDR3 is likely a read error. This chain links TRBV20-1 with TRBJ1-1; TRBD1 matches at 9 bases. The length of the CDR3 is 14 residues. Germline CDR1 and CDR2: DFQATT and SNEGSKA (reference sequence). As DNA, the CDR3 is TGCAGCCAGACAGAACAGGGGGCGGTTACTGAAGCTTTCTTA. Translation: CSQTEQGAVTEAFL.

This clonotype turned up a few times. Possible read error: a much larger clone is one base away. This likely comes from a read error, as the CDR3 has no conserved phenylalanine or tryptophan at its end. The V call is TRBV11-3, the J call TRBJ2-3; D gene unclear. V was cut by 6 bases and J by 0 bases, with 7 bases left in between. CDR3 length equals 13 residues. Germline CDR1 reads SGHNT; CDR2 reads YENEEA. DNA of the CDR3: TGTGCCAGCAGAGGAGTCAGCACAGATACGCAGTATCTT. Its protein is CASRGVSTDTQYL.

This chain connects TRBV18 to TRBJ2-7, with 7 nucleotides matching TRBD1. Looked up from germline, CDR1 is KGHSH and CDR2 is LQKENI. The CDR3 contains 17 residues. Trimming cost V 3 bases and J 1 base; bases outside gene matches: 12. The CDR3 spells CASSPRQGSFFSYEQYF. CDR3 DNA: TGTGCCAGCTCACCTAGACAGGGTTCCTTTTTTTCCTACGAGCAGTACTTC.

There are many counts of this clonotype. CDR3 sequence: CASSSQDRALGEQYF. CDR3 DNA: TGTGCCAGCAGCTCCCAGGACAGGGCCTTGGGGGAGCAGTACTTC. The rearrangement uses TRBV7-8 and TRBJ2-7; 8 bases match TRBD1. Per germline, CDR1 SGHVS and CDR2 FQNEAQ. The J segment lost 7 bases and the V segment lost 4 bases, leaving 12 bases of the junction unmatched. The length of the CDR3 is 15 residues.

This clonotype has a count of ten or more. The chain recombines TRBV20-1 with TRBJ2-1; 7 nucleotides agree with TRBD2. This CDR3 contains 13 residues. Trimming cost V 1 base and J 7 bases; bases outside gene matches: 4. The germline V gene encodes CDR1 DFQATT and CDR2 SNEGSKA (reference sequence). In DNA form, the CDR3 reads TGCAGTGCTAGAGCGGGGCGGGAGAATGAGCAGTTCTTC. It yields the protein CSARAGRENEQFF.

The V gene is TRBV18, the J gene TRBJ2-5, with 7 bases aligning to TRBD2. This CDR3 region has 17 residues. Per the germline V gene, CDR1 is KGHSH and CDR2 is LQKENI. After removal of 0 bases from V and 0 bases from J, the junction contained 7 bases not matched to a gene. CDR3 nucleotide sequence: TGTGCCAGCTCACCACCGGTGGGAGGGGCTAACCAAGAGACCCAGTACTTC. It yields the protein CASSPPVGGANQETQYF. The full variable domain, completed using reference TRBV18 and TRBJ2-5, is NAGVMQNPRHLVRRRGQEARLRCSPMKGHSHVYWYRQLPEEGLKFMVYLQKENIIDESGMPKERFSAEFPKEGPSILRIQQVVRGDSAAYFCASSPPVGGANQETQYFGPGTRLLVL.

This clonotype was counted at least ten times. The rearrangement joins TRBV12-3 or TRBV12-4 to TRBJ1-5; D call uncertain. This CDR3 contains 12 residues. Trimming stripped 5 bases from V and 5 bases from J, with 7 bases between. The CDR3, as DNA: TGTGCCAGCAGTACCCCGGATCAGCCCCAGCATTTT. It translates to CASSTPDQPQHF.

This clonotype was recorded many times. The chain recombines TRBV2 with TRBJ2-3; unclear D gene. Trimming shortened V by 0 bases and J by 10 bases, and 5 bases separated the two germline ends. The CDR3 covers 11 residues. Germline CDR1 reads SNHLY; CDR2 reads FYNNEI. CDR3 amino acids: CASSEAFAQYF. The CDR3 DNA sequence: TGTGCCAGCAGTGAAGCGTTTGCGCAGTATTTT.

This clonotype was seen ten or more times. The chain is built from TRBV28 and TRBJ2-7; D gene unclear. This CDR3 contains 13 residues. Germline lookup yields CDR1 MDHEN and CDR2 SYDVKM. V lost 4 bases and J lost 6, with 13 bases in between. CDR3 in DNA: TGTGCCAGCAGTTCCCCCGAAGACGGCGAGCAGTACTTC. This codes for CASSSPEDGEQYF.

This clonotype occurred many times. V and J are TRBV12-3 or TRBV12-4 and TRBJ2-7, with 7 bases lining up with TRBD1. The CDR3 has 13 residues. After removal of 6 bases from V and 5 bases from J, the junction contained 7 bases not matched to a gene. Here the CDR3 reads CASRPTGTDEQYF. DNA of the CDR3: TGTGCCAGCAGGCCGACAGGGACCGACGAGCAGTACTTC.

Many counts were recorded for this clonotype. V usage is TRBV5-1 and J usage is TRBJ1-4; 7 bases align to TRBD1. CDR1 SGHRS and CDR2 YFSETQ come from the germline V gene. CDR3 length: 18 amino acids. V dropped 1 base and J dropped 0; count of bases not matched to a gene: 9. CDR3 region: CASSLNRDSPATNEKLFF. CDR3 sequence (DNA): TGCGCCAGCAGCTTGAACCGGGACAGCCCCGCAACTAATGAAAAACTGTTTTTT.

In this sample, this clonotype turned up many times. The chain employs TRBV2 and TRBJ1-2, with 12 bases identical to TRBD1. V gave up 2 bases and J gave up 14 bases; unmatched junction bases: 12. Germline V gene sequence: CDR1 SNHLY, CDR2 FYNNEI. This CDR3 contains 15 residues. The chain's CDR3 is CASSELAPGQGAGTF. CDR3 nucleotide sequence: TGTGCCAGCAGTGAACTAGCCCCGGGACAGGGGGCCGGGACCTTC.

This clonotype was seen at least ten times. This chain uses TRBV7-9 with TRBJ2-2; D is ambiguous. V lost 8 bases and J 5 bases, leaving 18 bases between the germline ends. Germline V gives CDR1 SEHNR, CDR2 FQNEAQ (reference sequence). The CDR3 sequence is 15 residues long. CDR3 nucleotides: TGTGCCAGCGGCGTCTCAGGTGGTCGTACCGGGGAGCTGTTTTTT. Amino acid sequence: CASGVSGGRTGELFF.

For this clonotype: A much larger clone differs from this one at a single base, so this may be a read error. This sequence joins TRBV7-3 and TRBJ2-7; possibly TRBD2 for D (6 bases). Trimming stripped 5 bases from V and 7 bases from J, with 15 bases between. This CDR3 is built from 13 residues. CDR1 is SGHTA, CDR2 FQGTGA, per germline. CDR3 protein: CASSVGGNNEQYF. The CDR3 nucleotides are TGTGCCAGCAGCGTGGGGGGAAACAATGAGCAGTACTTC.

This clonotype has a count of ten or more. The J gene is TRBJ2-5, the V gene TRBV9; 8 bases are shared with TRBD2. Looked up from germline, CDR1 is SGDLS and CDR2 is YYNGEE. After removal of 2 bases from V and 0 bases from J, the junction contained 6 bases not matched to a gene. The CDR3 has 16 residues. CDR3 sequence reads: CASSVSGTRDQETQYF. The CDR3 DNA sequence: TGTGCCAGCAGCGTCTCCGGGACTAGGGACCAAGAGACCCAGTACTTC. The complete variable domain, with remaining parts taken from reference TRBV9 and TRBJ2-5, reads DSGVTQTPKHLITATGQRVTLRCSPRSGDLSVYWYQQSLDQGLQFLIQYYNGEERAKGNILERFSAQQFPDLHSELNLSSLELGDSALYFCASSVSGTRDQETQYFGPGTRLLVL.

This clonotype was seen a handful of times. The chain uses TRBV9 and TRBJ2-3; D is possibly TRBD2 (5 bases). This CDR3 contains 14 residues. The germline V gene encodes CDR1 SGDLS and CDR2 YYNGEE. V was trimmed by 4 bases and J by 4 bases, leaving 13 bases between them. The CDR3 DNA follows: TGTGCCAGCAGCTCAACTAGGGAGCCAGATACGCAGTATTTT. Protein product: CASSSTREPDTQYF.

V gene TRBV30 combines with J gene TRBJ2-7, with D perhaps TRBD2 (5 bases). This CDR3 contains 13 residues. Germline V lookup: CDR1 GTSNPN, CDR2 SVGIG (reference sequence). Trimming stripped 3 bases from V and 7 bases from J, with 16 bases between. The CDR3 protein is CAWSRAGTGEQYF. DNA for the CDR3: TGTGCCTGGAGCCGGGCAGGCACGGGGGAGCAGTACTTC.

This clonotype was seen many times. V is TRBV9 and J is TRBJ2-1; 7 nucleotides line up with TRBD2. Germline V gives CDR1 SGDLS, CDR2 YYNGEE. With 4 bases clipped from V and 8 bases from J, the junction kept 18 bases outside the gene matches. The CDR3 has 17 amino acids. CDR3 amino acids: CASSPPGDWRETDEQFF. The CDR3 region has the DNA TGTGCCAGCAGCCCCCCAGGCGACTGGCGGGAGACCGATGAGCAGTTCTTC.

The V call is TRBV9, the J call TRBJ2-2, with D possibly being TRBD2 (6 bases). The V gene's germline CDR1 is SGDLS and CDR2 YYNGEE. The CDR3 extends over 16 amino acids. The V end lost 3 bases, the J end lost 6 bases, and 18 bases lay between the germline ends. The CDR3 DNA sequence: TGTGCCAGCAGCGGAATGAGCGGAGGGTTAGCCGGGGAGCTGTTTTTT. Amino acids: CASSGMSGGLAGELFF.

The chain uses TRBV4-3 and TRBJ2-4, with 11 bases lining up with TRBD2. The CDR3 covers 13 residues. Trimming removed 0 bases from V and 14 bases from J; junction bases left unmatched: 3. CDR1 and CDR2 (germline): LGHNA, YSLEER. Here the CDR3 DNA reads TGCGCCAGCAGCCAAGATTTACTAGCGGGAGAGTACTTC. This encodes CASSQDLLAGEYF.

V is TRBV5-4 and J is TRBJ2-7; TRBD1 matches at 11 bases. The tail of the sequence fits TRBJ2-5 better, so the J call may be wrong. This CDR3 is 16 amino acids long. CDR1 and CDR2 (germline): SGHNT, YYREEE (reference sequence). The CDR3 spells CASSSRTGGLGETQYF. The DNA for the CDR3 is TGTGCCAGCAGCTCGAGGACAGGGGGCCTTGGAGAGACCCAGTACTTC.